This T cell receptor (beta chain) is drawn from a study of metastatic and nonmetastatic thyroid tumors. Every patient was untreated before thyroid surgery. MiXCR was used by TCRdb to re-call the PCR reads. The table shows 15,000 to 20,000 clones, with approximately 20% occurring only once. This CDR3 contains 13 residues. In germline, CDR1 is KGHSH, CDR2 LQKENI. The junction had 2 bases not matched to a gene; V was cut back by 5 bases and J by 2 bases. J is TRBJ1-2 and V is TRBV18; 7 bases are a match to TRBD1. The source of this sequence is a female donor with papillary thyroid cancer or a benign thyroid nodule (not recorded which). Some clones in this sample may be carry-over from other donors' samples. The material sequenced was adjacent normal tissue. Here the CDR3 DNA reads TGTGCCAGCTCAGGACAGGCCAACTATGGCTACACCTTC. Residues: CASSGQANYGYTF.